This T cell receptor (beta chain) was sequenced during a study of blood T cell repertoires in COVID-19 (dated by TCRdb to about 2020). General notes on the study: Samples from collaborators originated in the United States, Italy and Spain and spanned both the acute and convalescent phases of COVID-19. A freely available public database, intended as a resource for researchers studying the immune response to SARS-CoV-2, is where the repertoires were released. Samples came from the ongoing ImmuneRACE study (first 160 participants) plus 1,254 subjects from 6 global collaborators. Deeply sampled blood TCRbeta repertoires from subjects exposed to, actively infected with, or recovered from COVID-19 were included in the dataset. The sample metadata nearly always contained a de-identified subject ID, COVID-19 status, age in years and sex. The prospective study material was composed of cDNA or gDNA derived from T cells, B-cell-depleted T cells, or PBMCs. HLA class I and class II types, where available, came from metadata supplied by the sample provider rather than from assay-based typing.

TCRbeta CDR3 regions were amplified from genomic DNA by means of the immunoSEQ Assay, a bias-controlled multiplex PCR. As for the authors' bioinformatics: Nucleated cell counts per sample were estimated from amplification of reference gene primers within the assay. To quantify the absolute abundance of each unique TCRbeta CDR3 rearrangement, sequence reads were collapsed and filtered. For each sample, productive Simpson clonality was calculated as the square root of Simpson's diversity index over productive rearrangements. In its TCRdb copy, this immuneACCESS table keeps in-frame sequences only and misses some clones. Where compared with another copy, unresolved V genes explain less than half of these, and the others have no known cause. The DNA gave D and trimming, while V, J and clone size come from that table. The sample table records 150,000 to 200,000 clones; approximately 91% of these occur just once. The ten top clones hold about 5% of the sample.

At one collaborating source in Seattle, patients were enrolled during active infection and were followed longitudinally through the course of disease. Each collaborating institution followed its own protocols to collect whole blood in K2EDTA tubes. Collaborator samples were shipped for TCRbeta analysis as frozen whole blood, isolated PBMCs, or DNA extracted from either sample type. Results the study describes overall, beyond this receptor: Clinical and demographic metadata were provided uncurated, with the amount varying by source and participant.

Trimming removed 2 bases from V and 1 base from J; the gene matches leave 10 bases unexplained. From its cysteine to its phenylalanine, the CDR3 spans 17 amino acids. The kept DNA is CDR3 alone, 51 bases in frame from the first base. For CDR1 and CDR2, the germline V gene lists MNHEY and SVGEGT. Details on this clone: It has no known antigen specificity. The sample holds no much larger clone one base away, and base qualities are not on file.

This sequence originates from a young man with COVID-19, enrolled during active disease. The sample was peripheral blood. This chain joins TRBV6-2 or TRBV6-3 to TRBJ2-7; 8 bases in between match TRBD2. Here is the DNA: TGTGCCAGCAGTTACGGGGTACAACTAGCGGTATCCTACGAGCAGTACTTC. Translated, it gives CASSYGVQLAVSYEQYF.